This passage covers 26 T cell receptor beta chains from one sample sequenced in a study of cytomegalovirus exposure and HLA in healthy donors. PCR primers comprised 60 Vbeta and 13 Jbeta primers. Generated by immunoSEQ multiplex PCR, the TCRdb table keeps only in-frame clones and is missing some. This sample has 100,000 or so clones, with approximately 68% found just once. The sample comprised PBMCs. These TCRs come from a woman aged 18-35 years in good health and CMV-seropositive.

By proportion, this clone is medium-sized. This chain connects TRBV29-1 to TRBJ2-7; TRBD2 agrees at 12 bases. The CDR3 contains 15 residues. The junction had 9 bases not matched to a gene; V was cut back by 6 bases and J by 3 bases. The germline V gene has CDR1 SQVTM and CDR2 ANQGSEA. CDR3 bases: TGCAGCGTAAAAGGGCTAGCGGGAGGGCACTACGAGCAGTACTTC. Its translation is CSVKGLAGGHYEQYF.

V usage is TRBV7-9 and J usage is TRBJ2-7; 12 positions match TRBD2. Germline CDR1 SEHNR, CDR2 FQNEAQ (reference sequence). The CDR3 spans 14 residues. With 5 bases clipped from V and 2 bases from J, the junction kept 1 base outside the gene matches. The CDR3, as DNA: TGTGCCAGCAGCGCTAGCGGGAGGGCCTACGAGCAGTACTTC. Translation gives CASSASGRAYEQYF.

CDR3 region: CASSPSGGGYEQYF. The CDR3 coding sequence is TGTGCCAGCTCACCTTCAGGGGGCGGGTACGAGCAGTACTTC. This chain links TRBV18 with TRBJ2-7; 8 bases match TRBD1. The ends lost 3 bases at V and 4 bases at J; junction bases unmatched: 5. The length of the CDR3 is 14 residues. Per the germline V gene, CDR1 is KGHSH and CDR2 is LQKENI.

This rearrangement joins TRBV6-5 to TRBJ2-3; D perhaps matches TRBD1 (6 bases). V gave up 0 bases and J gave up 3 bases, with 10 bases separating them. In germline, CDR1 is MNHEY, CDR2 SVGAGI. This CDR3 has 15 amino acids. The CDR3 protein is CASSYSVRGTDTQYF. In nucleotides, the CDR3 is TGTGCCAGCAGTTACTCCGTCAGGGGTACAGATACGCAGTATTTT.

The rearrangement links TRBV14 to TRBJ1-2; 11 nucleotides agree with TRBD1. V was pared by 4 bases and J by 4 bases, with 5 bases of the junction left unmatched. Per the germline V gene, CDR1 is SGHDN and CDR2 is FVKESK. This CDR3 spans 15 amino acids. This CDR3 reads CASSLRDRGVYGYTF. CDR3 DNA sequence: TGTGCCAGCAGCCTCCGGGACAGGGGGGTCTATGGCTACACCTTC.

The gene calls are TRBV20-1 and TRBJ2-7; unclear D gene. The V end was cut by 6 bases, the J end by 0 bases, with 6 bases between. The CDR3 has 11 residues. The germline V gene has CDR1 DFQATT and CDR2 SNEGSKA (reference sequence). In nucleotides, the CDR3 is TGCAGTGCCACTCTCTCCTACGAGCAGTACTTC. As protein: CSATLSYEQYF.

The chain carries TRBV7-9 and TRBJ2-7; 7 bases fit TRBD2. J was trimmed by 4 bases and V by 3 bases; bases with no gene match: 6. This CDR3 is built from 14 residues. Per the germline V gene, CDR1 is SEHNR and CDR2 is FQNEAQ (reference sequence). Here the CDR3 DNA reads TGTGCCAGCAGCTTGGGGGGGGTGCGGTACGAGCAGTACTTC. This sequence encodes CASSLGGVRYEQYF.

V and J are TRBV4-2 and TRBJ2-1, with TRBD1 as a possible D gene (6 bases). Germline CDR1 is LGHNA and CDR2 is YNFKEQ. Trimming took off 0 bases at V and 0 bases at J, with 6 bases between the two ends. The CDR3 is 15 residues long. CDR3 sequence: CASSQDRGSYNEQFF. CDR3 nucleotides: TGTGCCAGCAGCCAAGACAGGGGCTCCTACAATGAGCAGTTCTTC.

This clone has a handful of counts. The CDR3 sequence: CASSFTLAVSTDTQYF. DNA for the CDR3: TGTGCCAGCAGCTTCACACTAGCGGTTAGCACAGATACGCAGTATTTT. This sequence joins TRBV11-2 and TRBJ2-3; 8 nucleotides match TRBD2. The V gene's germline CDR1 is SGHAT and CDR2 FQNNGV. The CDR3 extends over 16 amino acids. V lost 3 bases, J lost 0 bases, and 5 bases stayed unmatched.

This chain links TRBV28 with TRBJ1-4; D perhaps matches TRBD1 (5 bases). Trimming removed 4 bases from V and 12 bases from J, with 12 bases in between. Germline V gene sequence: CDR1 MDHEN, CDR2 SYDVKM. This CDR3 region has 12 residues. The CDR3 coding sequence is TGTGCCAGCAGTTCCCGGGGGAAGCAACTGTTTTTT. Translation: CASSSRGKQLFF.

The chain joins TRBV10-1 to TRBJ1-5, with 8 bases aligning to TRBD1. With V trimmed by 10 bases and J by 5 bases, 7 bases remained unmatched. CDR3 length: 13 amino acids. Germline V gives CDR1 WNHNN, CDR2 SYGVQD (reference sequence). The CDR3 loop is CATPGGADQPQHF. In DNA, the CDR3 is TGCGCCACCCCAGGGGGCGCGGATCAGCCCCAGCATTTT.

This clone was seen only a few times. The chain recombines TRBV5-6 with TRBJ2-7; the D gene is possibly TRBD1 (5 bases). Germline V gene lookup returns CDR1 SGHDT and CDR2 YYEEEE. V was cut by 0 bases and J by 5 bases, with 6 bases left in between. CDR3 length: 12 amino acids. The CDR3 nucleotides are TGTGCCAGCAGCTTGGTCAGGGACGAGCAGTACTTC. Its translation: CASSLVRDEQYF.

This clone was picked up a small number of times. The rearrangement joins TRBV27 to TRBJ2-4, with a weak D call TRBD1 (9 bases). Germline CDR1 reads MNHEY; CDR2 reads SMNVEV (reference sequence). The CDR3 runs 15 residues. V was pared by 7 bases and J by 9 bases, with 22 bases between. The CDR3 sequence: CASIGGDRAGVIQYF. The CDR3 coding sequence is TGTGCCAGCATCGGGGGGGACAGGGCAGGGGTCATTCAGTACTTC.

This clone occurred once. V and J are TRBV4-1 and TRBJ2-7; D gene ambiguous. Trimming stripped 0 bases from V and 4 bases from J, with 10 bases between. Germline V gene sequence: CDR1 MGHRA, CDR2 YSYEKL. The CDR3 has 14 amino acids. CDR3 protein: CASSQDVTGYEQYF. In DNA, the CDR3 is TGCGCCAGCAGCCAAGATGTTACCGGTTACGAGCAGTACTTC.

J is TRBJ2-5 and V is TRBV7-8; TRBD2 agrees at 10 bases. The CDR3 sequence is 17 residues long. Germline assignment: CDR1 SGHVS and CDR2 FQNEAQ. Trimming at V came to 5 bases and at J to 4 bases, leaving 13 bases not matched to a gene. The CDR3 is CASSLGRLAGLRETQYF. CDR3 coding DNA: TGTGCCAGCAGCCTTGGGAGACTAGCGGGTCTGAGAGAGACCCAGTACTTC.

The chain combines TRBV2 with TRBJ1-4; the D gene is possibly TRBD1 (5 bases). The germline CDR1 and CDR2 sequences are SNHLY and FYNNEI. Trimming stripped 7 bases from V and 0 bases from J, with 12 bases between. This CDR3 comprises 15 residues. CDR3 in amino acids: CASNGGTATNEKLFF. CDR3 DNA: TGTGCCAGCAACGGGGGTACCGCAACTAATGAAAAACTGTTTTTT.

The table lists this clone with a few counts. This chain joins TRBV10-3 and TRBJ1-1; D is possibly TRBD1 (6 bases). Trimming pared 3 bases from V and 0 bases from J, leaving 8 bases between. The germline V gene has CDR1 ENHRY and CDR2 SYGVKD. CDR3 length: 14 amino acids. The DNA for the CDR3 is TGTGCCATCAGTGATCAGGGGCTGAACACTGAAGCTTTCTTT. It is translated as CAISDQGLNTEAFF.

In this sample, this clone turned up a few times. The CDR3 bases are TGTGCCAGCAGTTTTCGGACAGGGGGCTCTGGCTACACCTTC. Protein sequence: CASSFRTGGSGYTF. The rearrangement links TRBV27 to TRBJ1-2; 11 bases are a match to TRBD1. This CDR3 is built from 14 residues. V was pared by 3 bases and J by 7 bases, with 4 bases of the junction left unmatched. In germline, CDR1 is MNHEY, CDR2 SMNVEV (reference sequence).

The chain links TRBV6-5 to TRBJ2-7, with 12 bases fitting TRBD2. This CDR3 has 15 amino acids. The junction had 3 bases not matched to a gene; V was cut back by 1 base and J by 5 bases. Germline CDR1 and CDR2: MNHEY and SVGAGI. CDR3 loop: CASSYFTSGRNEQYF. The CDR3 DNA reads as TGTGCCAGCAGTTACTTTACTAGCGGGAGGAACGAGCAGTACTTC.

The CDR3 loop reads CASSLRGEGRYEQYF. DNA for the CDR3: TGTGCCAGCAGTTTACGGGGGGAGGGCCGCTACGAGCAGTACTTC. This chain uses TRBV27 with TRBJ2-7; 7 nucleotides align to TRBD2. From germline, CDR1 is MNHEY and CDR2 SMNVEV (reference sequence). V lost 2 bases to trimming and J lost 3 bases; unmatched junction nucleotides: 7. The CDR3 length is 15 residues.

This rearrangement joins TRBV6-5 to TRBJ2-2; 8 bases align to TRBD2. V trimming: 2 bases; J trimming: 3 bases; junction bases outside the gene matches: 5. CDR3 length: 16 amino acids. CDR1 and CDR2 from the germline V gene are MNHEY and SVGAGI. CDR3 bases: TGTGCCAGCAGTTACCAAGGACTAGCAGACACCGGGGAGCTGTTTTTT. Translated, it gives CASSYQGLADTGELFF.

The CDR3 is CASSLPAGELFF. Here the CDR3 DNA reads TGTGCCAGCAGCCTCCCTGCCGGGGAGCTGTTTTTT. The J gene is TRBJ2-2, the V gene TRBV27; no firm D call. The CDR3 totals 12 residues. The V end lost 6 bases, the J end lost 6 bases, and 8 bases lay between the germline ends. Germline V gene sequence: CDR1 MNHEY, CDR2 SMNVEV (reference sequence).

The chain employs TRBV7-9 and TRBJ2-7; perhaps TRBD1 as D (6 bases). The CDR3 is 12 residues long. Germline V gives CDR1 SEHNR, CDR2 FQNEAQ (reference sequence). V lost 6 bases, J lost 2 bases, and 8 bases lay in between. This CDR3 is CASRTGTYEQYF. CDR3 nucleotide sequence: TGTGCCAGCAGAACAGGGACCTACGAGCAGTACTTC.

This chain uses TRBV28 with TRBJ1-5, with TRBD1 identical over 7 bases. CDR1 and CDR2 (germline): MDHEN, SYDVKM. V dropped 1 base and J dropped 2; count of bases not matched to a gene: 8. The CDR3 consists of 17 residues. The CDR3 sequence is CASSLYPRGAGNQPQHF. In nucleotides, the CDR3 is TGTGCCAGCAGTTTATACCCCAGGGGGGCCGGCAATCAGCCCCAGCATTTT.

The rearrangement links TRBV19 to TRBJ1-4; 11 bases are a match to TRBD1. CDR3 length: 14 residues. Germline-derived CDR1 and CDR2 are LNHDA and SQIVND (reference sequence). With 8 bases clipped from V and 2 bases from J, the junction kept 1 base outside the gene matches. CDR3 nucleotides: TGTGCCAGTGGGGACAGGGGGACTAATGAAAAACTGTTTTTT. As protein: CASGDRGTNEKLFF.

The J gene is TRBJ1-2, the V gene TRBV5-1; maybe TRBD1 (5 bases). Trimming cost V 3 bases and J 3 bases, with 15 bases left between them. Germline V gene lookup returns CDR1 SGHRS and CDR2 YFSETQ. The CDR3 sequence is 15 residues long. The CDR3 DNA reads TGCGCCAGCAGCTCGAGCCTGGGGCAGGACTATGGCTACACCTTC. Protein: CASSSSLGQDYGYTF. The full variable domain, with the rest looked up from reference TRBV5-1 and TRBJ1-2, is KAGVTQTPRYLIKTRGQQVTLSCSPISGHRSVSWYQQTPGQGLQFLFEYFSETQRNKGNFPGRFSGRQFSNSRSEMNVSTLELGDSALYLCASSSSLGQDYGYTFGSGTRLTVV.